The next 32 T cell receptor beta chains were all read from a single sample in a study of T cells in women clearing cervical HPV infection. Method: immunoSEQ multiplex PCR; TCRdb's copy keeps in-frame clones and lacks some. Its listing shows more than 25,000 clones. The material sequenced was blood buffy coat. The receptors here all came from a woman aged 18 to 69 with a cervical HPV16 infection that either progressed to CIN3+ or cleared (not recorded which).

As regards this clone: Sequencing ends 3 residues short of the CDR3 end; the germline J gene provides the rest. This sequence joins TRBV4-2 and TRBJ2-5; weak D call: TRBD1 (6 bases). The CDR3 is 15 residues long. Germline CDR1 reads LGHNA; CDR2 reads YNFKEQ. Trimming cost V 1 base and J 4 bases, with 13 bases left between them. The part of the CDR3 DNA that was read is TGTGCCAGCAGCCAAGCTGAGGGGGAAGCAGAGACC. Protein product: CASSQAEGEAET. The entire CDR3 protein is CASSQAEGEAETQYF.

A word on this clone: The CDR3 end is not reached by the read, which stops 3 residues before it; the germline J gene fills it in. V usage is TRBV19 and J usage is TRBJ2-5; 8 bases line up with TRBD1. CDR3 length: 13 amino acids. The germline CDR1 and CDR2 sequences are LNHDA and SQIVND (reference sequence). CDR3 in amino acids: CASGTGGADTQYF. The part of the CDR3 DNA that was read is TGTGCCAGCGGGACAGGAGGGGCAGATACC. The entire variable domain, with the rest obtained from reference TRBV19 and TRBJ2-5, is as follows: DGGITQSPKYLFRKEGQNVTLSCEQNLNHDAMYWYRQDPGQGLRLIYYSQIVNDFQKGDIAEGYSVSREKKESFPLTVTSAQKNPTAFYLCASGTGGADTQYFGPGTRLLVL.

In the case of this clone: Read sequence stops 3 residues before the CDR3 end, and the germline J gene provides the missing end. The chain combines TRBV19 with TRBJ2-3, with 8 bases identical to TRBD1. Unmatched junction bases numbered 6, after V lost 9 bases and J lost 4 bases. The CDR3 loop spans 13 amino acids. Germline V CDR1 and CDR2: LNHDA, SQIVND (reference sequence). The CDR3 DNA, read in part, is TGTGCCAGCGGGACAGGAGGGGCAGATACG. Amino acids: CASGTGGADT. The complete CDR3 reads CASGTGGADTQYF.

About this clone itself: Sequencing ends 3 residues short of the CDR3 end; the germline J gene provides the rest. V gene TRBV18 combines with J gene TRBJ2-3; D is unclear. The length of the CDR3 is 14 residues. With 0 bases removed from V and 1 base from J, the gap between germline ends came to 5 bases. CDR1 KGHSH and CDR2 LQKENI come from the germline V gene. The sequenced part of the CDR3 DNA is TGTGCCAGCTCACCACCGAGCGGCACAGATACG. Amino acid sequence: CASSPPSGTDT. From start to end, the CDR3 is CASSPPSGTDTQYF.

With regard to this clone: Read coverage stops 3 residues before the CDR3 terminus; the germline J gene supplies the remainder. This sequence joins TRBV6-2 or TRBV6-3 and TRBJ2-5, with 13 bases identical to TRBD2. The CDR3 has 15 residues. The germline V gene encodes CDR1 MNHEY and CDR2 SVGEGT. J was trimmed by 2 bases and V by 4 bases; bases with no gene match: 1. The CDR3 reads CASSLTSGGQETQYF. The covered CDR3 bases are TGTGCCAGCAGTTTGACTAGCGGGGGGCAAGAGACC.

About this clone: The CDR3 end falls 3 residues outside the read, so it is completed with the germline J gene. This chain uses TRBV2 with TRBJ2-2, with unresolved D. The CDR3 spans 12 residues. V was trimmed by 7 bases and J by 3 bases, leaving 6 bases between them. The germline gives CDR1 SNHLY, CDR2 FYNNEI. CDR3 sequence reads: CASNLHTGELFF. Partial CDR3 DNA: TGTGCCAGCAATCTACACACCGGGGAG.

CDR3 DNA, as far as it was read: TGCAGTGCTAGATTTGGACAGGGATCCACTGAA. Its protein is CSARFGQGSTE. The entire CDR3 reads CSARFGQGSTEAFF. The chain links TRBV20-1 to TRBJ1-1, with 8 positions matching TRBD1. Coverage ceases 3 residues before the CDR3 finishes, and the germline J gene fills in the end. V was pared by 2 bases and J by 4 bases, with 6 bases of the junction left unmatched. The CDR3 has 14 residues. CDR1 and CDR2 (germline): DFQATT, SNEGSKA (reference sequence).

With regard to this clone: The read ends 3 residues early relative to the CDR3; the germline J gene fills the gap. The J gene is TRBJ2-1, the V gene TRBV20-1; weak D call: TRBD1 (5 bases). V lost 1 base to trimming and J lost 0 bases, with 10 bases between them. In germline, CDR1 is DFQATT, CDR2 SNEGSKA (reference sequence). The CDR3 is 15 residues long. The CDR3 DNA, read in part, is TGCAGTGCTAGAGGGACATTCCACTCCTACAATGAG. Its translation: CSARGTFHSYNE. The complete CDR3 sequence is CSARGTFHSYNEQFF.

In regard to this clone: An end of the junction does not agree with germline; a read error may underlie this. The sequenced fragment ends 3 residues before the CDR3 boundary, so the rest is inferred from the germline J gene. This chain uses TRBV4-2 with TRBJ1-6; D possibly corresponds to TRBD1 (6 bases). CDR3 length: 18 residues. Germline V gives CDR1 LGHNA, CDR2 YNFKEQ. The covered CDR3 bases are TGCGCCAGCAGCCAAGAATATGGGGGCAGCTCCTATAATTCACCC. It codes for CASSQEYGGSSYNSP. In full, the CDR3 reads CASSQEYGGSSYNSPLHF.

Remarks on this clone: The read finishes 3 residues shy of the CDR3 end, and the germline J gene is used to complete it. The rearrangement uses TRBV18 and TRBJ2-3; TRBD2 agrees at 7 bases. J gave up 1 base and V 2 bases, and 6 bases lay outside the gene matches. The CDR3 covers 16 residues. Germline V gene lookup returns CDR1 KGHSH and CDR2 LQKENI. CDR3 DNA (partial): TGTGCCAGCTCACCATTCGCTAGCGGAGGCACAGATACG. Its protein product is CASSPFASGGTDT. The CDR3 as a whole reads CASSPFASGGTDTQYF.

With regard to this clone: At one of its ends the junction is not consistent with the germline gene, which may arise from a read error. Sequencing ends 3 residues short of the CDR3 end; the germline J gene provides the rest. The chain recombines TRBV7-2 with TRBJ1-2; D not resolved. From germline, CDR1 is SGHTA and CDR2 FQGNSA. The CDR3 loop spans 15 amino acids. CDR3: CVSSLQTTVSYDYTF. Incomplete CDR3 DNA: TGTGTCAGCAGCCTACAGACTACAGTCTCCTACGAC.

In regard to this clone: Read sequence stops 3 residues before the CDR3 end, and the germline J gene provides the missing end. The V gene is TRBV7-2, the J gene TRBJ2-3; 10 nucleotides line up with TRBD2. V gave up 6 bases and J gave up 0 bases; unmatched junction bases: 0. The germline V gene has CDR1 SGHTA and CDR2 FQGNSA. This CDR3 is built from 14 residues. The DNA read from the CDR3 is TGTGCCAGCAGACTAGCGGGGAGCACAGATACG. This encodes CASRLAGSTDT. The CDR3 reads in full as CASRLAGSTDTQYF.

With regard to this clone: The missing CDR3 end, 3 residues past where the read stops, is filled in from the germline J gene. The chain is built from TRBV19 and TRBJ1-4; TRBD1 agrees at 7 bases. Germline CDR1 reads LNHDA; CDR2 reads SQIVND (reference sequence). V shed 6 bases and J 7 bases; nucleotides not matched to a gene: 5. CDR3 length: 13 amino acids. The covered CDR3 bases are TGTGCCAGTAGCACAGGGGTGGCTGAAAAA. Translating it yields CASSTGVAEK. The entire CDR3 sequence reads CASSTGVAEKLFF.

Remarks on this clone: The read stops 3 residues short of the end of the CDR3; the missing end is completed from the germline J gene. This chain joins TRBV30 and TRBJ1-2; TRBD1 matches 10 bases. V shed 2 bases and J 4 bases; nucleotides not matched to a gene: 7. CDR1 GTSNPN and CDR2 SVGIG come from the germline V gene (reference sequence). The CDR3 spans 15 residues. The CDR3 region is CAWSHRQGASYGYTF. The part of the CDR3 DNA that was read is TGTGCCTGGAGTCACCGACAGGGGGCTTCCTATGGC.

With respect to this clone: The read terminates 3 residues ahead of where the CDR3 ends, so the germline J gene completes it. V is TRBV5-1 and J is TRBJ1-4, with 8 bases that match TRBD1. The CDR3 is 15 residues long. With V trimmed by 3 bases and J by 5 bases, 6 bases remained unmatched. Germline values: CDR1 SGHRS, CDR2 YFSETQ. CDR3 sequence: CASSSGQGMNEKLFF. Incomplete CDR3 DNA: TGCGCCAGCAGCTCAGGACAGGGAATGAATGAAAAA.

A remark on this clone: The CDR3 end is not reached by the read, which stops 3 residues before it; the germline J gene fills it in. V is TRBV6-2 or TRBV6-3 and J is TRBJ2-1, with D tentatively TRBD2 (5 bases). Germline loops: CDR1 MNHEY, CDR2 SVGEGT. V was shortened by 6 bases and J by 4 bases, with 10 bases between the two germline ends. The CDR3 is 13 residues long. The sequenced part of the CDR3 DNA is TGTGCCAGCAGGCGCGGGCCTTACAATGAG. Residues: CASRRGPYNE. The whole CDR3 protein reads CASRRGPYNEQFF.

As to this clone: Mismatch with germline at one junction end may stem from a read error. The DNA ends 3 residues before the CDR3 does, and the rest of the CDR3 is filled in from the germline J gene. The J gene is TRBJ1-3, the V gene TRBV4-2; tentatively, D is TRBD1 (5 bases). The CDR3 runs to 14 residues. Germline CDR1 reads LGHNA; CDR2 reads YNFKEQ. CDR3 DNA (partial): TGCGCCAGCAGCCAAGCCAGGGAGCCAAACACC. This gives the protein CASSQAREPNT. The entire CDR3 protein reads CASSQAREPNTIYF.

In the case of this clone: The sequence runs out 3 residues before the end of the CDR3; the remainder is reconstructed from the germline J gene. The chain employs TRBV18 and TRBJ2-4; TRBD1 matches 7 bases. The CDR3 sequence is 14 residues long. Germline V gives CDR1 KGHSH, CDR2 LQKENI. The CDR3 bases that were read are TGTGCCAGCTCACGACAGGGTTCTAACTATGGT. Its protein is CASSRQGSNYG. The whole CDR3 is CASSRQGSNYGQYF.

As regards this clone: The read gets to within 3 residues of the CDR3 end, and the germline J gene fills in the rest. J is TRBJ2-3 and V is TRBV2, with 11 bases matching TRBD2. The CDR3 is made up of 15 amino acids. The V and J ends lost 3 bases and 5 bases, in that order; junction bases with no gene match: 4. Per the germline V gene, CDR1 is SNHLY and CDR2 is FYNNEI. The CDR3 sequence is CASSEDSGGEDTQYF. CDR3 bases read: TGTGCCAGCAGTGAGGATAGCGGGGGGGAAGATACG.

Concerning this clone: The read halts 3 residues ahead of the CDR3 end, with the missing end drawn from the germline J gene. The V gene is TRBV12-5, the J gene TRBJ2-1, with a possible D match to TRBD2 (5 bases). Germline lookup yields CDR1 LGHNT and CDR2 FRNRAP. This CDR3 has 12 amino acids. V lost 6 bases and J lost 7, with 10 bases in between. The CDR3 reads CASGLRGNEQFF. CDR3 DNA, as far as it was read: TGTGCTAGTGGCCTTAGAGGGAATGAG. Full variable domain (outside the CDR3, taken from reference TRBV12-5 and TRBJ2-1): DARVTQTPRHKVTEMGQEVTMRCQPILGHNTVFWYRQTMMQGLELLAYFRNRAPLDDSGMPKDRFSAEMPDATLATLKIQPSEPRDSAVYFCASGLRGNEQFFGPGTRLTVL.

Concerning this clone itself: The read terminates 3 residues ahead of where the CDR3 ends, so the germline J gene completes it. The chain carries TRBV6-2 or TRBV6-3 and TRBJ2-7; D is perhaps TRBD1 (5 bases). V was cut by 5 bases and J by 6 bases, with 17 bases left in between. This CDR3 contains 14 residues. Germline CDR1 MNHEY, CDR2 SVGEGT. CDR3: CASSTLGRATEQYF. CDR3 DNA, as far as it was read: TGTGCCAGCAGTACCCTGGGCAGGGCGACCGAG.

In regard to this clone: The read stops 3 residues short of the end of the CDR3; the missing end is completed from the germline J gene. The V gene is TRBV2, the J gene TRBJ2-7, with 10 bases identical to TRBD1. Germline-derived CDR1 and CDR2 are SNHLY and FYNNEI. J was trimmed by 4 bases and V by 2 bases; bases with no gene match: 2. This CDR3 region has 14 residues. The part of the CDR3 DNA that was read is TGTGCCAGCAGTGAACGGGACAGGGGTTACGAG. It encodes CASSERDRGYE. The whole CDR3 is CASSERDRGYEQYF.

About this clone: With the read ending 3 residues before the CDR3 end, the germline J gene is used to fill in that end. The chain couples TRBV7-3 to TRBJ1-1; no definite D call. Germline V gives CDR1 SGHTA, CDR2 FQGTGA. This CDR3 is 15 amino acids long. The V end lost 8 bases, the J end lost 0 bases, and 16 bases lay between the germline ends. The CDR3 DNA, read in part, is TGTGCCAGCGCCCCCCGCGCGGTCTTGAACACTGAA. Translation: CASAPRAVLNTE. The full CDR3 sequence reads CASAPRAVLNTEAFF.

Comment on this clone: The read ends 3 residues shy of where the CDR3 ends; the end is completed using the germline J gene. V and J are TRBV30 and TRBJ2-5, with TRBD1 matching over 9 bases. Germline V gives CDR1 GTSNPN, CDR2 SVGIG (reference sequence). The CDR3 totals 13 residues. With 2 bases clipped from V and 7 bases from J, the junction kept 5 bases outside the gene matches. The CDR3 sequence is CAWSTGGLGTQYF. Partial CDR3 DNA: TGTGCCTGGAGTACAGGGGGCCTGGGGACC.

As to this clone: The read terminates 3 residues before the CDR3 end, so the remaining end is supplied by the germline J gene. The J gene is TRBJ2-4, the V gene TRBV23-1; TRBD1 is a possible D gene (7 bases). TRBV23-1 is an ORF, and what it does is uncertain. Trimming shortened V by 4 bases and J by 0 bases, and 19 bases separated the two germline ends. The length of the CDR3 is 18 residues. CDR3 DNA, as far as it was read: TGCGCCAGCAGTCGAAGGCAGGGGGGTGGACTAGCCAAAAACATT. The encoded protein is CASSRRQGGGLAKNI. From start to end, the CDR3 is CASSRRQGGGLAKNIQYF.

For this clone: The sequence runs out 3 residues before the end of the CDR3; the remainder is reconstructed from the germline J gene. The chain links TRBV11-2 to TRBJ1-1; 9 bases are a match to TRBD1. Per germline, CDR1 SGHAT and CDR2 FQNNGV. The CDR3 has 14 amino acids. CDR3 loop: CASSLGGWGQGAFF. The DNA read from the CDR3 is TGTGCCAGCAGCTTAGGGGGTTGGGGACAGGGA.

Note on this clone: The read gets to within 3 residues of the CDR3 end, and the germline J gene fills in the rest. This chain uses TRBV12-3 or TRBV12-4 with TRBJ1-5, with D unclear. V lost 2 bases to trimming and J lost 6 bases, with 11 bases between them. This CDR3 comprises 14 residues. CDR3 DNA (partial): TGTGCCAGCAGTTTATCCCAGAAGGTTCAGCCC. It yields the protein CASSLSQKVQP. Given in full, the CDR3 is CASSLSQKVQPQHF.

About this clone itself: Read data end 3 residues before the CDR3 end; the end is taken from the germline J gene. The rearrangement uses TRBV6-1 and TRBJ2-7; TRBD1 aligns across 12 bases. This CDR3 region has 16 residues. Looked up from germline, CDR1 is MNHNS and CDR2 is SASEGT. The junction had 5 bases not matched to a gene; V was cut back by 1 base and J by 4 bases. CDR3 sequence: CASSEVGTGGGYEQYF. The part of the CDR3 DNA that was read is TGTGCCAGCAGTGAAGTAGGGACAGGGGGCGGGTACGAG.

The part of the CDR3 DNA that was read is TGTGCCTGGAGCCCCAGGGGCCCCTACGAG. The encoded protein is CAWSPRGPYE. In full, the CDR3 is CAWSPRGPYEQYF. The V call is TRBV30, the J call TRBJ2-7; D might be TRBD1 (6 bases). The read stops 3 residues short of the end of the CDR3; the missing end is completed from the germline J gene. CDR3 size: 13 residues. Trimming pared 3 bases from V and 2 bases from J, leaving 11 bases between. CDR1 and CDR2 (germline): GTSNPN, SVGIG (reference sequence).

For this clone: The CDR3 end lies 3 residues beyond the end of the read and is filled in from the germline J gene. V and J are TRBV20-1 and TRBJ1-4, with 7 nucleotides matching TRBD1. The CDR3 runs 13 residues. V gave up 4 bases and J gave up 5 bases; unmatched junction bases: 4. Germline CDR1 reads DFQATT; CDR2 reads SNEGSKA (reference sequence). The CDR3 DNA, read in part, is TGCAGTGCTACCGACAGGGTGAATGAAAAA. This sequence encodes CSATDRVNEK. The full CDR3 protein reads CSATDRVNEKLFF.

Judged by frequency, this clone is medium-sized. The CDR3 end is not reached by the read, which stops 3 residues before it; the germline J gene fills it in. V and J are TRBV10-3 and TRBJ2-5; 7 nucleotides match TRBD2. After removal of 7 bases from V and 1 base from J, the junction contained 3 bases not matched to a gene. Germline V gene data show CDR1 as ENHRY and CDR2 as SYGVKD. The CDR3 length is 13 residues. CDR3 bases read: TGTGCCATCAAGGGAGGGGCCCAAGAGACC. It encodes CAIKGGAQET. The whole CDR3 is CAIKGGAQETQYF.

A remark on this clone: The CDR3 is cut off 3 residues early in the read; its end comes from the germline J gene. The J gene is TRBJ1-1, the V gene TRBV7-6; a possible D gene is TRBD1 (5 bases). Germline CDR1 SGHVS, CDR2 FNYEAQ. CDR3 length equals 14 residues. Trimming took 4 bases from V and 3 from J, leaving 12 bases between them. CDR3 loop: CASSSGPGHTEAFF. The CDR3 DNA, read in part, is TGTGCCAGCAGCTCAGGACCAGGGCACACTGAA.